Detailed here is one T cell receptor beta chain. Antigen unknown. These data originate in a study of Tregs in tolerant kidney transplant recipients. Recipients received nonmyeloablative bone marrow transplants from related graft donors, with transient mixed chimerism. Unstimulated regulatory T cells (CD4+CD25+CD127-), CD4+CD25- non-regulatory cells, CD4 and CD8 cells were FACS-sorted from thawed PBMCs. Broader study findings: Biological reproducibility was not directly addressed, but technical replication error appeared minimal. In tolerant patients, donor-specific Tregs outgrew total Tregs, suggesting antigen-driven expansion. Some patients' samples used different primers over time, so nucleotide sequences weren't comparable.

Clones were read by immunoSEQ multiplex PCR, and TCRdb kept only the in-frame ones, dropping some. The sample has 45,000 to 55,000 clones, 91% seen once. Between the trimmed V and J ends, which lost 1 base and 2 bases, there was a span of 8 bases. The germline V gene has CDR1 SGHTA and CDR2 FQGNSA. The CDR3 consists of 15 residues. The origin of this receptor is a human patient who received a combined kidney and bone marrow transplant. The graft donor may account for some of the T cells. The chain uses TRBV7-2 and TRBJ2-2, with D possibly TRBD2 on 6 matching bases. The input for sequencing was CD8+ T cells from blood (PBMCs), taken 24 months after the transplant. CDR3 DNA sequence: TGTGCCAGCAGCTTAGTGGGGGGTAACACCGGGGAGCTGTTTTTT. Translation gives CASSLVGGNTGELFF.